These 5 T cell receptor beta chains originate from one sample sequenced in a study of blood T cells in healthy people across ages. Through a sample-barcoded 5' primer and a J-beta primer mix, a second PCR was run for roughly 7 to 11 cycles. TCRdb reprocessed the 5' RACE reads via MiXCR and lists one record per CDR3 protein. The sample lists hundreds of thousands of distinct CDR3 sequences, 55% to 70% occurring once. The specimen was blood. Receptors were obtained from a man in his thirties or forties in good health.

V usage is TRBV12-3 or TRBV12-4 and J usage is TRBJ2-5; D could derive from TRBD1 or TRBD2 (5 bases each). This CDR3 contains 13 residues. V lost 7 bases to trimming and J lost 4 bases, with 13 bases between them. This CDR3 reads CASTEGNGETQYF. The DNA of the CDR3 is TGTGCCAGCACAGAGGGGAATGGAGAGACCCAGTACTTC.

This chain links TRBV7-2 with TRBJ1-2; a possible D gene is TRBD1 (5 bases). Germline-derived CDR1 and CDR2 are SGHTA and FQGNSA. V lost 5 bases to trimming and J lost 2 bases, with 18 bases between them. The CDR3 is made up of 16 amino acids. The CDR3 coding sequence is TGTGCCAGCAGCCCAGCGGTATACGGGACCAACTATGGCTACACCTTC. Translation: CASSPAVYGTNYGYTF. The entire variable domain, with the rest obtained from reference TRBV7-2 and TRBJ1-2, is as follows: GAGVSQSPSNKVTEKGKDVELRCDPISGHTALYWYRQSLGQGLEFLIYFQGNSAPDKSGLPSDRFSAERTGGSVSTLTIQRTQQEDSAVYLCASSPAVYGTNYGYTFGSGTRLTVV.

For this clonotype: A much more abundant neighbour one base away suggests this may be a read error. The V gene is TRBV25-1, the J gene TRBJ2-7, with TRBD1 matching over 8 bases. The CDR3 sequence is 15 residues long. The junction had 11 bases not matched to a gene; V was cut back by 4 bases and J by 6 bases. The V gene's germline CDR1 is MGHDK and CDR2 SYGVNS. Here the CDR3 reads CASSAAHWTGSEQYF. CDR3 in DNA: TGTGCCAGCAGTGCTGCACATTGGACAGGGAGCGAGCAGTACTTC.

J is TRBJ2-3 and V is TRBV27; D unresolved. CDR1 is MNHEY, CDR2 SMNVEV, per germline (reference sequence). This CDR3 has 15 amino acids. V lost 5 bases to trimming and J lost 1 base, with 13 bases between them. The CDR3 reads CASSANPGGTDTQYF. The CDR3 bases are TGTGCCAGCAGTGCAAACCCCGGCGGCACAGATACGCAGTATTTT.

The CDR3 DNA reads as TGTGCCAGCAGGATTGGTGGCACCACTAGCACAGATACGCAGTATTTT. Amino acid sequence: CASRIGGTTSTDTQYF. The genes are TRBV28 and TRBJ2-3; D unclear. The CDR3 is made up of 16 amino acids. V lost 6 bases and J 0 bases, leaving 16 bases between the germline ends. The germline V gene encodes CDR1 MDHEN and CDR2 SYDVKM.